Sequencing of this T cell receptor (beta chain) was carried out in a study of cytomegalovirus exposure and HLA in healthy donors. Looked up from germline, CDR1 is SNHLY and CDR2 is FYNNEI. With 2 bases removed from V and 0 bases from J, the gap between germline ends came to 10 bases. The CDR3 runs 15 residues. The PCR ran on 60 Vbeta and 13 Jbeta primers. Profiled with immunoSEQ multiplex PCR; TCRdb holds only in-frame clones, not every one. The sample lists over 100,000 clones; around 74% were seen once. This clone occurred a few times. Its antigen is still unknown. Study findings and constraints: Per published reports, the classifier diagnosed cytomegalovirus status with high specificity and sensitivity. The number of N-insertions in an Asian-associated ancestry cluster was reportedly below the approximately 700-donor mean in a later analysis. An assumption of roughly uniform sequencing depth across donors underlay the presence/absence analyses.

V is TRBV2 and J is TRBJ1-1; no firm D call. The sequencing sample was made of PBMCs. This receptor was identified in a man aged 25-45 years in good health and CMV-seropositive. For the CDR3, the DNA is TGTGCCAGCAGTGAAATGAGCCTTATGAACACTGAAGCTTTCTTT. Its protein is CASSEMSLMNTEAFF. Supplemented by reference TRBV2 and TRBJ1-1, the full variable domain reads EPEVTQTPSHQVTQMGQEVILRCVPISNHLYFYWYRQILGQKVEFLVSFYNNEISEKSEIFDDQFSVERPDGSNFTLKIRSTKLEDSAMYFCASSEMSLMNTEAFFGQGTRLTVV.